What follows are 27 T cell receptor beta chains derived from one specimen sequenced in a study of blood T cell repertoires in COVID-19. Measured with immunoSEQ multiplex PCR; TCRdb has only the in-frame clones, and not every one. The sample lists about 250,000 clones; approximately 80% were seen once. Specimen: peripheral blood. These receptors all come from a man at least 80 years old with acute or convalescent COVID-19.

This chain's CDR3 is CASSQDKNRRSGYYGYTF. The CDR3, as DNA: TGCGCCAGCAGCCAAGATAAAAACAGACGGAGCGGGTACTATGGCTACACCTTC. The chain couples TRBV4-1 to TRBJ1-2; D not resolved. V gave up 0 bases and J gave up 3 bases, with 20 bases separating them. This CDR3 contains 18 residues. The germline gives CDR1 MGHRA, CDR2 YSYEKL.

This chain links TRBV2 with TRBJ2-7; D gene uncertain. The CDR3 length is 11 residues. With 5 bases removed from V and 4 bases from J, the gap between germline ends came to 6 bases. Per the germline V gene, CDR1 is SNHLY and CDR2 is FYNNEI. In DNA form, the CDR3 reads TGTGCCAGCAGTAAATCATACGAGCAGTACTTC. It translates to CASSKSYEQYF. Full variable domain (missing parts from reference TRBV2 and TRBJ2-7): EPEVTQTPSHQVTQMGQEVILRCVPISNHLYFYWYRQILGQKVEFLVSFYNNEISEKSEIFDDQFSVERPDGSNFTLKIRSTKLEDSAMYFCASSKSYEQYFGPGTRLTVT.

The chain joins TRBV2 to TRBJ1-4; D is unresolved. This CDR3 is 14 amino acids long. V was trimmed by 3 bases and J by 3 bases, leaving 8 bases between them. Germline V lookup: CDR1 SNHLY, CDR2 FYNNEI. The CDR3 coding sequence is TGTGCCAGCAGTGACAGTCCTTCTAATGAAAAACTGTTTTTT. Protein product: CASSDSPSNEKLFF.

This chain joins TRBV7-8 and TRBJ2-4; 10 bases line up with TRBD1. Germline CDR1 reads SGHVS; CDR2 reads FQNEAQ. The V gene end was trimmed by 4 bases and the J gene end by 3 bases; junction bases not matched to a gene: 3. This CDR3 has 15 residues. CDR3 DNA sequence: TGTGCCAGCAGCTGGACAGGGGGGGGCAAAAACATTCAGTACTTC. Residues: CASSWTGGGKNIQYF.

The genes are TRBV28 and TRBJ1-5, with D hard to call. V was cut by 3 bases and J by 9 bases, with 9 bases left in between. Germline V CDR1 and CDR2: MDHEN, SYDVKM. CDR3 size: 12 residues. The CDR3 protein is CASSLGRGPQHF. The CDR3 DNA sequence: TGTGCCAGCAGTTTGGGTCGAGGGCCCCAGCATTTT. Looking up the rest from reference TRBV28 and TRBJ1-5 gives the full variable domain: DVKVTQSSRYLVKRTGEKVFLECVQDMDHENMFWYRQDPGLGLRLIYFSYDVKMKEKGDIPEGYSVSREKKERFSLILESASTNQTSMYLCASSLGRGPQHFGDGTRLSIL.

About this clone: Other DNA sequences in the sample encode the same CDR3. The chain recombines TRBV5-1 with TRBJ2-7, with a tentative D call TRBD1 (6 bases). Trimming shortened V by 2 bases and J by 1 base, and 10 bases separated the two germline ends. CDR3 length equals 14 residues. CDR1 is SGHRS, CDR2 YFSETQ, per germline. The CDR3 is CASSLQGGSYEQYF. CDR3 DNA: TGCGCCAGCAGCTTACAGGGCGGGTCCTACGAGCAGTACTTC.

This clone was seen once. This sequence joins TRBV28 and TRBJ2-3, with TRBD2 as a possible D gene (6 bases). The germline V gene encodes CDR1 MDHEN and CDR2 SYDVKM. The length of the CDR3 is 15 residues. V lost 5 bases and J lost 8, with 20 bases in between. The CDR3 region has the DNA TGTGCCAGCAGTAACGTCGGGACTTTCCAGGGTACGCAGTATTTT. Its translation: CASSNVGTFQGTQYF.

The CDR3 loop is CASSPTVTNTEAFF. The CDR3 DNA reads as TGTGCCAGCTCACCGACAGTTACGAACACTGAAGCTTTCTTT. The rearrangement joins TRBV18 to TRBJ1-1; D possibly corresponds to TRBD1 (5 bases). Trimming removed 3 bases at V and 1 base at J, with 9 bases between. CDR1 is KGHSH, CDR2 LQKENI, per germline. This CDR3 has 14 residues.

V is TRBV9 and J is TRBJ1-6; D gene unclear. The germline V gene encodes CDR1 SGDLS and CDR2 YYNGEE. V was shortened by 5 bases and J by 3 bases, with 6 bases between the two germline ends. This CDR3 spans 13 amino acids. The CDR3 DNA reads as TGTGCCAGCAGTCGGGACTATAATTCACCCCTCCACTTT. Translating gives CASSRDYNSPLHF.

This chain connects TRBV14 to TRBJ2-7; perhaps TRBD1 as D (6 bases). The CDR3 sequence is 13 residues long. The germline V gene has CDR1 SGHDN and CDR2 FVKESK. Trimming cost V 5 bases and J 0 bases, with 8 bases left between them. In DNA form, the CDR3 reads TGTGCCAGCAGCAGGGACACCTCCTACGAGCAGTACTTC. Translated: CASSRDTSYEQYF.

This clone has just one count. The chain combines TRBV5-1 with TRBJ2-3; no clear D gene. Germline assignment: CDR1 SGHRS and CDR2 YFSETQ. V dropped 0 bases and J dropped 6 bases, with 5 bases sitting between them. This CDR3 is built from 12 residues. CDR3 coding DNA: TGCGCCAGCAGCTTGGTGGCCGATACGCAGTATTTT. Its protein product is CASSLVADTQYF.

A note on this clone: Other nucleotide sequences in the sample specify the same CDR3. The chain recombines TRBV7-2 with TRBJ2-7; the D gene is possibly TRBD1 (5 bases). Germline CDR1 is SGHTA and CDR2 is FQGNSA. The germline V and J ends were trimmed by 1 base and 4 bases, with 11 bases remaining between them. The CDR3 has 14 residues. The CDR3 region is CASSLERGSYEQYF. The CDR3 DNA follows: TGTGCCAGCAGCTTAGAAAGGGGTAGTTACGAGCAGTACTTC.

The chain couples TRBV7-3 to TRBJ2-1; D may be TRBD2 (6 bases). CDR1 is SGHTA and CDR2 is FQGTGA in the germline V gene. The CDR3 spans 15 residues. With 5 bases removed from V and 0 bases from J, the gap between germline ends came to 11 bases. CDR3 nucleotides: TGTGCCAGCAGCAAAGGAGGGATCTCCTACAATGAGCAGTTCTTC. It yields the protein CASSKGGISYNEQFF.

The CDR3 spells CASSIDRFNTEAFF. DNA of the CDR3: TGTGCCAGTAGTATTGACAGGTTCAACACTGAAGCTTTCTTT. V is TRBV19 and J is TRBJ1-1; D might be TRBD1 (6 bases). Trimming stripped 3 bases from V and 2 bases from J, with 10 bases between. The CDR3 loop spans 14 amino acids. In germline, CDR1 is LNHDA, CDR2 SQIVND (reference sequence).

This clone was found a few times. This chain uses TRBV6-6 with TRBJ1-5; D gene uncertain. V lost 0 bases and J lost 7, with 7 bases in between. CDR3 length: 13 amino acids. Germline V gene sequence: CDR1 MNHNY, CDR2 SVGAGI (reference sequence). In DNA form, the CDR3 reads TGTGCCAGCAGTTACTCCGCGGAACAGCCCCAGCATTTT. Translation: CASSYSAEQPQHF.

The V call is TRBV28, the J call TRBJ1-1; D is ambiguous. The CDR3 is made up of 12 amino acids. V shed 6 bases and J shed 6 bases, with 11 bases lying between them. In germline, CDR1 is MDHEN, CDR2 SYDVKM. The CDR3 loop reads CASRLGSSEAFF. The CDR3, as DNA: TGTGCCAGCAGGCTGGGGAGCTCTGAAGCTTTCTTT.

This chain uses TRBV23-1 with TRBJ1-5; D ambiguous. TRBV23-1 is treated as an ORF (open reading frame) with a function not yet certain. V lost 8 bases to trimming and J lost 0 bases, with 26 bases between them. The CDR3 is 19 residues long. CDR3: CASALGRSGYAGSNQPQHF. The CDR3, as DNA: TGCGCCAGCGCCCTCGGGCGTTCGGGGTATGCCGGTAGCAATCAGCCCCAGCATTTT.

The V and J genes are TRBV27 and TRBJ2-3; 7 bases map to TRBD2. The CDR3 covers 13 residues. CDR1 MNHEY and CDR2 SMNVEV come from the germline V gene (reference sequence). Trimming at V came to 5 bases and at J to 5 bases, leaving 4 bases not matched to a gene. CDR3 sequence: CASSPREGDTQYF. The DNA for the CDR3 is TGTGCCAGCAGTCCAAGGGAGGGAGATACGCAGTATTTT.

This clone was observed once. CDR3 in DNA: TGTGCCAGCAGCCGGCAAGAGACCCAGTACTTC. As protein: CASSRQETQYF. The chain has TRBV11-1 and TRBJ2-5, with D uncertain. Looked up from germline, CDR1 is SGHAT and CDR2 is FQDESV (reference sequence). The CDR3 is made up of 11 amino acids. Trimming cost V 5 bases and J 2 bases, with 3 bases left between them.

The V call is TRBV19, the J call TRBJ1-1, with D tentatively TRBD1 (5 bases). CDR3 length: 17 amino acids. Deletions cut 0 bases from V and 0 bases from J, with 14 bases between. The germline CDR1 and CDR2 sequences are LNHDA and SQIVND (reference sequence). CDR3 DNA: TGTGCCAGTAGTATAGACCTAACAGGCTTGATGAACACTGAAGCTTTCTTT. This sequence encodes CASSIDLTGLMNTEAFF.

This chain uses TRBV2 with TRBJ2-1, with a possible D match to TRBD2 (6 bases). The CDR3 runs to 14 residues. Germline V lookup: CDR1 SNHLY, CDR2 FYNNEI. Trimming left V 3 bases short and J 6 bases short, with 12 bases between. CDR3 coding DNA: TGTGCCAGCAGTGACGGGAGAGGCTTCAATGAGCAGTTCTTC. It encodes CASSDGRGFNEQFF.

As concerns this clone: The identical CDR3 is also encoded by other nucleotide sequences in the sample. CDR3 in amino acids: CASSPFRTGANEKLFF. In DNA, the CDR3 is TGTGCCAGCAGCCCTTTTAGGACAGGGGCGAATGAAAAACTGTTTTTT. This rearrangement joins TRBV3-1 (or the pseudogene TRBV3-2) to TRBJ1-4; TRBD1 matches at 9 bases. V was pared by 4 bases and J by 5 bases, with 8 bases of the junction left unmatched. The CDR3 has 16 amino acids. The germline V gene encodes CDR1 LGHDT and CDR2 YNNKEL (reference sequence).

V is TRBV27 and J is TRBJ2-1; TRBD1 aligns across 7 bases. This CDR3 region has 20 residues. V dropped 3 bases and J dropped 1; count of bases not matched to a gene: 18. Per germline, CDR1 MNHEY and CDR2 SMNVEV (reference sequence). The CDR3 is CASSFLSHRGSYLSYNEQFF. The DNA of the CDR3 is TGTGCCAGCAGTTTTCTATCCCACAGGGGTTCATATCTTTCCTACAATGAGCAGTTCTTC.

This sequence joins TRBV6-2 or TRBV6-3 and TRBJ1-5; TRBD1 matches 8 bases. The CDR3 is made up of 15 amino acids. The V segment lost 5 bases and the J segment 6 bases; nucleotides outside the gene matches: 9. Per the germline V gene, CDR1 is MNHEY and CDR2 is SVGEGT. CDR3 in DNA: TGTGCCAGCAGTCGGACAGGGAACGTGGGTCAGCCCCAGCATTTT. It encodes CASSRTGNVGQPQHF.

The chain links TRBV7-8 to TRBJ2-7; TRBD1 is a possible D gene (6 bases). The germline CDR1 and CDR2 sequences are SGHVS and FQNEAQ. This CDR3 has 14 residues. Trimming removed 5 bases from V and 3 bases from J, with 14 bases in between. CDR3 residues: CASSETGTLYEQYF. CDR3 coding DNA: TGTGCCAGCAGCGAAACCGGGACACTCTACGAGCAGTACTTC.

The chain joins TRBV18 to TRBJ1-5; D gene uncertain. The V gene's germline CDR1 is KGHSH and CDR2 LQKENI. Trimming cost V 2 bases and J 5 bases, with 7 bases left between them. This CDR3 region has 13 residues. The DNA for the CDR3 is TGTGCCAGCTCACCAAACGGGGATCAGCCCCAGCATTTT. It is translated as CASSPNGDQPQHF.

The rearrangement joins TRBV5-1 to TRBJ2-3; unclear D gene. This CDR3 region has 16 residues. CDR1 SGHRS and CDR2 YFSETQ come from the germline V gene. Trimming took 5 bases from V and 0 from J, leaving 16 bases between them. The CDR3 reads CASSLQRFTSTDTQYF. For the CDR3, the DNA is TGCGCCAGCAGTTTGCAGCGATTCACTAGCACAGATACGCAGTATTTT.